The sequence of this T cell receptor beta chain was determined in a study of cytomegalovirus exposure and HLA in healthy donors. Study-wide background: Genotyping of hundreds of donors showed that about 84% belonged to the Caucasian-associated ancestry cluster.

Findings and caveats of the study: Association of a missense DCLRE1C variant with TCR beta V- and J-gene trimming was reported in a later analysis. Most of the CMV-associated TCR beta chains (in a later analysis) appeared to be HLA-restricted.

Healthy donors of bone marrow made up the group. 13 Jbeta primers and 60 Vbeta primers were used for the PCR. TCRdb's copy holds only in-frame clones and misses some; the assay was immunoSEQ multiplex PCR. Its table lists some 110,000 clones. Trimming pared 7 bases from V and 2 bases from J, leaving 11 bases between. Germline V lookup: CDR1 LNHDA, CDR2 SQIVND (reference sequence). This CDR3 region has 14 residues. Regarding this clone: Antigen unknown.

The chain combines TRBV19 with TRBJ2-2, with unresolved D. Material: PBMCs. This receptor was obtained from a man aged 25-45 years in good health and CMV-seronegative. The CDR3 nucleotides read TGTGCCAGTATGGCCCCGATAAACACCGGGGAGCTGTTTTTT. Its protein is CASMAPINTGELFF.